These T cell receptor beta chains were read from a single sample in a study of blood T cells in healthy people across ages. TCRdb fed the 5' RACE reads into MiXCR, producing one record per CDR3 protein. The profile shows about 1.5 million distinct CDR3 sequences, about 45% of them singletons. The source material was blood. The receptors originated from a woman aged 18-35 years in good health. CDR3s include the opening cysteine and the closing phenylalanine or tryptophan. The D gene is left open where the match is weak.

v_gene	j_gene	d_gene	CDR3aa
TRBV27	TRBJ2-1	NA	CASSATGTWGYNEQFF
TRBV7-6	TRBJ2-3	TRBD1	CASSRWGQGTDTQYF
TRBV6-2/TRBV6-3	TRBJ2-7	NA	CASSPFIYEQYF
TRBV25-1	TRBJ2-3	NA	CASSEVRPPTDTQYF
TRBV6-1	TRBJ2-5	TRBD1	CASKPAPGGLQETQYF
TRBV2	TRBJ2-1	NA	CASSKQRWLHNEQFF
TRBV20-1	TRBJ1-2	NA	CSARPGTLGYTF
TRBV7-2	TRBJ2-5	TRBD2	CASSLSRGGSGAGTQYF
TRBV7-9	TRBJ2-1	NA	CASSPTGFGSYNEQFF
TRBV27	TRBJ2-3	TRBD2	CASSLRPSLGSGRTDTQYF
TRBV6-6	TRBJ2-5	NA	CASRLPGAGETQYF
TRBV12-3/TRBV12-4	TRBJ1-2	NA	CASKTGPYGYTF
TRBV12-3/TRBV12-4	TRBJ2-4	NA	CASSPLGPGIQYF
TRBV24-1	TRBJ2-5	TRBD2	CATSDAASGPSNEQYF
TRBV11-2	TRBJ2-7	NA	CASSWTLGTTYEQYF
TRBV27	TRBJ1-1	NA	CASSTTAKGYTEAFF
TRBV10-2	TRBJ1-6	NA	CASSETNSPLHF
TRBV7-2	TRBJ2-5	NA	CASSLAGEGEAQYF